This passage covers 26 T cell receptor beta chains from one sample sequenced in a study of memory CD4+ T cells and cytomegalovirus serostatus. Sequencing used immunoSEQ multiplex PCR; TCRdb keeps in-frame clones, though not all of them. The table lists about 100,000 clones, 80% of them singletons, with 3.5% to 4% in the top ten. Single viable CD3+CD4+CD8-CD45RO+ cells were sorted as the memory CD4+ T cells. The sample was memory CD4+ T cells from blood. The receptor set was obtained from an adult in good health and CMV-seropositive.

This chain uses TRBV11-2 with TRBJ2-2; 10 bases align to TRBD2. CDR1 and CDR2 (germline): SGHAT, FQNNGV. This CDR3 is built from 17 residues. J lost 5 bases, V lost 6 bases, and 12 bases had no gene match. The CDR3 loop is CASRSPASGSRTGELFF. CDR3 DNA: TGTGCCAGCAGGAGTCCAGCTAGCGGGAGTCGAACCGGGGAGCTGTTTTTT.

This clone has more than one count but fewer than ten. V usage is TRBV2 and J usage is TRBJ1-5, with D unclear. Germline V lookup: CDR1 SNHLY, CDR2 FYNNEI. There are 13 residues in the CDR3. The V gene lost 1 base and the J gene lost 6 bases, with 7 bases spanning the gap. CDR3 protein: CASSEEFGQPQHF. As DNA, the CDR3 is TGTGCCAGCAGTGAAGAGTTTGGTCAGCCCCAGCATTTT. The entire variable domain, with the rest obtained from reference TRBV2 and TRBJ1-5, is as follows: EPEVTQTPSHQVTQMGQEVILRCVPISNHLYFYWYRQILGQKVEFLVSFYNNEISEKSEIFDDQFSVERPDGSNFTLKIRSTKLEDSAMYFCASSEEFGQPQHFGDGTRLSIL.

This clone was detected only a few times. CDR3 amino acids: CSVEGRLARETQYF. In DNA, the CDR3 is TGCAGCGTGGAGGGTAGGCTGGCGAGGGAGACCCAGTACTTC. This rearrangement joins TRBV29-1 to TRBJ2-5, with D possibly TRBD2 on 6 matching bases. The V gene lost 6 bases and the J gene lost 5 bases, with 19 bases spanning the gap. Germline V gene sequence: CDR1 SQVTM, CDR2 ANQGSEA. The CDR3 is 14 amino acids. Variable domain in full (rest from reference TRBV29-1 and TRBJ2-5): SAVISQKPSRDICQRGTSLTIQCQVDSQVTMMFWYRQQPGQSLTLIATANQGSEATYESGFVIDKFPISRPNLTFSTLTVSNMSPEDSSIYLCSVEGRLARETQYFGPGTRLLVL.

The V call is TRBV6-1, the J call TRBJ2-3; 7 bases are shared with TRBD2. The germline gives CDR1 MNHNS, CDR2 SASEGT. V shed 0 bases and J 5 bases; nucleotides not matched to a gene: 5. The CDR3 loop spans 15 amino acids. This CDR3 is CASSEAGGRGDTQYF. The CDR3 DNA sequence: TGTGCCAGCAGTGAAGCGGGAGGGCGGGGAGATACGCAGTATTTT.

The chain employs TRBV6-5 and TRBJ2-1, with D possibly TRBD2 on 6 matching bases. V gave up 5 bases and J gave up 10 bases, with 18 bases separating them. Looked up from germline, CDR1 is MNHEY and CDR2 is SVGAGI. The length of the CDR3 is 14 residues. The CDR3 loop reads CASSPPGVMGEQFF. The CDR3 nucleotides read TGTGCCAGCAGTCCCCCGGGAGTAATGGGCGAGCAGTTCTTC.

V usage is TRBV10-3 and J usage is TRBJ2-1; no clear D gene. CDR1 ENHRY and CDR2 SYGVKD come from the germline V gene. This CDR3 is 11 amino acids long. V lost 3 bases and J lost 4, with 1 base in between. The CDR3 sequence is CAISDYNEQFF. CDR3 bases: TGTGCCATCAGTGATTACAATGAGCAGTTCTTC.

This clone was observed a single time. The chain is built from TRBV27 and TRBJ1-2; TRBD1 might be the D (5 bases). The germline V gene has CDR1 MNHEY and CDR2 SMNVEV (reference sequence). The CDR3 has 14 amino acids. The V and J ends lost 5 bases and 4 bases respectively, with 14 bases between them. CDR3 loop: CASSGPGTVYGYTF. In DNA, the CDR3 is TGTGCCAGCAGTGGCCCCGGGACGGTCTATGGCTACACCTTC.

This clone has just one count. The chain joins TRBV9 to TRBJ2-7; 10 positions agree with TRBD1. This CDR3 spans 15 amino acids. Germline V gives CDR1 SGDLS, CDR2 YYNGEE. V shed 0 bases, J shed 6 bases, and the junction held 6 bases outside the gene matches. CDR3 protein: CASSVAGTGEFEQYF. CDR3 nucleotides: TGTGCCAGCAGCGTAGCCGGGACAGGGGAATTCGAGCAGTACTTC.

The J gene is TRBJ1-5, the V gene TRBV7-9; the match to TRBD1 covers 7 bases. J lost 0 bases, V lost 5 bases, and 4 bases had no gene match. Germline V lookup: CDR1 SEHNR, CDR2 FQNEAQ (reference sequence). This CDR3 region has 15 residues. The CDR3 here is CASSTGTASNQPQHF. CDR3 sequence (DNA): TGTGCCAGCAGCACCGGGACAGCTAGCAATCAGCCCCAGCATTTT.

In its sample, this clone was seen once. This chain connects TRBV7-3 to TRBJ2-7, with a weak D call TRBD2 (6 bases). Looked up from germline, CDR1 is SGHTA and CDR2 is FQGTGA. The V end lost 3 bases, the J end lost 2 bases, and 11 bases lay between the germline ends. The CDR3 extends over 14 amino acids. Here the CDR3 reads CASSFYSGTYEQYF. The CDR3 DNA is TGTGCCAGCAGCTTCTATAGCGGCACCTACGAGCAGTACTTC. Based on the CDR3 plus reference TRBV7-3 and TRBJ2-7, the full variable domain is GAGVSQTPSNKVTEKGKYVELRCDPISGHTALYWYRQSLGQGPEFLIYFQGTGAADDSGLPNDRFFAVRPEGSVSTLKIQRTERGDSAVYLCASSFYSGTYEQYFGPGTRLTVT.

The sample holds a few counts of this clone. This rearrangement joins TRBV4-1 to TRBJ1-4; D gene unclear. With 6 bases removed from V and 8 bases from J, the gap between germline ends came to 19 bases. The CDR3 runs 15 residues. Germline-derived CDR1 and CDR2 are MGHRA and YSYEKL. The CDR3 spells CASRPVTGSEEKLFF. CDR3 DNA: TGCGCCAGCAGACCCGTAACTGGGTCGGAGGAAAAACTGTTTTTT.

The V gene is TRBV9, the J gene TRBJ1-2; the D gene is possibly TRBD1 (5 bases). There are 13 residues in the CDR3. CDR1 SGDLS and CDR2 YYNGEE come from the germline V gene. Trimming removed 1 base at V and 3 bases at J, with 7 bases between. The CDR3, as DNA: TGTGCCAGCAGCGTAACAGGAGACTATGGCTACACCTTC. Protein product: CASSVTGDYGYTF. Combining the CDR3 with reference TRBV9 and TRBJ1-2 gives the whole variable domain DSGVTQTPKHLITATGQRVTLRCSPRSGDLSVYWYQQSLDQGLQFLIQYYNGEERAKGNILERFSAQQFPDLHSELNLSSLELGDSALYFCASSVTGDYGYTFGSGTRLTVV.

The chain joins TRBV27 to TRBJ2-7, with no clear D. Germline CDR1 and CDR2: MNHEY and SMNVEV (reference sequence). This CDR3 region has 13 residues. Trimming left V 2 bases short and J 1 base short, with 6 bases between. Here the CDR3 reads CASSLQESYEQYF. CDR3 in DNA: TGTGCCAGCAGTTTACAGGAATCCTACGAGCAGTACTTC.

CDR3 DNA: TGTGCCAGCAGCCGGTTTCGGGAAAAACTGTTTTTT. Its translation: CASSRFREKLFF. The chain employs TRBV28 and TRBJ1-4, with no clear D. Germline values: CDR1 MDHEN, CDR2 SYDVKM. The CDR3 is 12 amino acids. Trimming removed 6 bases at V and 8 bases at J, with 10 bases between.

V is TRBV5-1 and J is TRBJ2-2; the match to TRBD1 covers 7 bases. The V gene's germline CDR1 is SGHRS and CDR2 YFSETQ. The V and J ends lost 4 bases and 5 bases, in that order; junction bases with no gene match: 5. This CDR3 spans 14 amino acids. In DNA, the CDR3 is TGCGCCAGCAGCACGGGACAGATAACCGGGGAGCTGTTTTTT. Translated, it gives CASSTGQITGELFF.

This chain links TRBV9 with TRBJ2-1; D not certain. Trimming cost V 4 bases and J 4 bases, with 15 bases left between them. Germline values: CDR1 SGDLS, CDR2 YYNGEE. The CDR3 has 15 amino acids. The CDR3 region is CASSPMVELYNEQFF. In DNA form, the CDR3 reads TGTGCCAGCAGCCCAATGGTGGAGTTGTACAATGAGCAGTTCTTC.

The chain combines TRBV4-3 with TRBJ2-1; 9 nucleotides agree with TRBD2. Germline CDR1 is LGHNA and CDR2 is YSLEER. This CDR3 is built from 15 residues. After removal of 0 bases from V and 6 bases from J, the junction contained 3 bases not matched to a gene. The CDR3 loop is CASSQDAREGNEQFF. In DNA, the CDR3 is TGCGCCAGCAGCCAAGATGCGCGGGAGGGCAATGAGCAGTTCTTC.

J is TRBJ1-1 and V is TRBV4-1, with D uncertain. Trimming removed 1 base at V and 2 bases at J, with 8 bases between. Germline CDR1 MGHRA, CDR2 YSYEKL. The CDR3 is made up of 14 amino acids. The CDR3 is CASSQGLLNTEAFF. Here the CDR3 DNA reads TGCGCCAGCAGCCAAGGTCTACTTAACACTGAAGCTTTCTTT.

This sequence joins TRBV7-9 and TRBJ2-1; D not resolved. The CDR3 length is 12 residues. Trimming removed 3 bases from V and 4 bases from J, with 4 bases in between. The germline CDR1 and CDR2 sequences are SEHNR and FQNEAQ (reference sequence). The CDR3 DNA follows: TGTGCCAGCAGCTTCGTATACAATGAGCAGTTCTTC. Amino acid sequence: CASSFVYNEQFF.

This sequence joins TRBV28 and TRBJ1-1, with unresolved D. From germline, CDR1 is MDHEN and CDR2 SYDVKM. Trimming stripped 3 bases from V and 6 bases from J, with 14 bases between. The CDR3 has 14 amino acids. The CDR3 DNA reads TGTGCCAGCAGTTTGAGTCGCGACGTGTCTGAAGCTTTCTTT. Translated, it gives CASSLSRDVSEAFF. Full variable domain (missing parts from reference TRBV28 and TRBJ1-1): DVKVTQSSRYLVKRTGEKVFLECVQDMDHENMFWYRQDPGLGLRLIYFSYDVKMKEKGDIPEGYSVSREKKERFSLILESASTNQTSMYLCASSLSRDVSEAFFGQGTRLTVV.

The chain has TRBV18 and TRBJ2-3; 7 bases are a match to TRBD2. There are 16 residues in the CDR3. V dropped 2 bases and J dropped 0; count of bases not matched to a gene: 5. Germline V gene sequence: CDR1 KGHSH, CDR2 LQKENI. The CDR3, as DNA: TGTGCCAGCTCACCATCTAGCGGAGGGAGCACAGATACGCAGTATTTT. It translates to CASSPSSGGSTDTQYF. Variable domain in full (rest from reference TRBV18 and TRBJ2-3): NAGVMQNPRHLVRRRGQEARLRCSPMKGHSHVYWYRQLPEEGLKFMVYLQKENIIDESGMPKERFSAEFPKEGPSILRIQQVVRGDSAAYFCASSPSSGGSTDTQYFGPGTRLTVL.

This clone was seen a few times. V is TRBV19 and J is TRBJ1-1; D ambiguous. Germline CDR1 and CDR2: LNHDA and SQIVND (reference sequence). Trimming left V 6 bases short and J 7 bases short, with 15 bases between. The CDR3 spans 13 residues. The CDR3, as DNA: TGTGCCAGTAGCCCAGGTCCGCGTGTTGAAGCTTTCTTT. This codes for CASSPGPRVEAFF.

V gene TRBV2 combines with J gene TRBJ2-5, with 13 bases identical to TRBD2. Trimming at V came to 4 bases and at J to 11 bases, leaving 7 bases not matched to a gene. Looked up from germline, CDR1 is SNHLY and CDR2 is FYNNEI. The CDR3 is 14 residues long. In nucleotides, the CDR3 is TGTGCCAGCAGTGGACTAGCGGGAGGTCAAGAGCAGTACTTC. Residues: CASSGLAGGQEQYF.

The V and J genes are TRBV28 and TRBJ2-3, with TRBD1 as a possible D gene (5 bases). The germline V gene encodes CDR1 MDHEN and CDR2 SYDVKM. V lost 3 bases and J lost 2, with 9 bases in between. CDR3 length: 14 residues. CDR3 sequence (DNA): TGTGCCAGCAGTTTTAGGGGTTTCACAGATACGCAGTATTTT. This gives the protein CASSFRGFTDTQYF.

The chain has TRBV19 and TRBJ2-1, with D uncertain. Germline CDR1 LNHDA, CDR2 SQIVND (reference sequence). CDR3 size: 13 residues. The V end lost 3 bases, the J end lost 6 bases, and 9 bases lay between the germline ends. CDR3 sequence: CASSISPLNEQFF. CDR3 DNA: TGTGCCAGTAGTATTTCCCCGCTCAATGAGCAGTTCTTC.

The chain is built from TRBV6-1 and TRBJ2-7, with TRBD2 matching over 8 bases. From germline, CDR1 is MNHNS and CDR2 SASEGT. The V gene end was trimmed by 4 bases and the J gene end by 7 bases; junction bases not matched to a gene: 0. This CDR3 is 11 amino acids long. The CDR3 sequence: CASSAGGEQYF. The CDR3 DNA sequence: TGTGCCAGCAGTGCGGGGGGGGAGCAGTACTTC.